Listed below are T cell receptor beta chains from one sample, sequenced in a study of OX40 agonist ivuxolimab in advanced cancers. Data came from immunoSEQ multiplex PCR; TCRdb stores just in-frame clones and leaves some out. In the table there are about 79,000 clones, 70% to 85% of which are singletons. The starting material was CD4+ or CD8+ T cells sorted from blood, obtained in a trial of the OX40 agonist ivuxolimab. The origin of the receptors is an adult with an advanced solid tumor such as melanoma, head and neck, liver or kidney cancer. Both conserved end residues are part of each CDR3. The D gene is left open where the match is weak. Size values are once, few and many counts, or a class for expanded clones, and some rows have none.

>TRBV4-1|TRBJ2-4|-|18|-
CASSQGVHGVLAKNIQYF
TGCGCCAGCAGCCAAGGCGTACACGGAGTTCTAGCCAAAAACATTCAGTACTTC
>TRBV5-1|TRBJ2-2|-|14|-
CASSLNSNTGELFF
TGCGCCAGCAGCTTGAACAGTAACACCGGGGAGCTGTTTTTT
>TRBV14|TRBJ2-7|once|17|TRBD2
CASSQDRGEGGTYEQYF
TGTGCCAGCAGCCAAGATCGGGGGGAGGGCGGTACCTACGAGCAGTACTTC
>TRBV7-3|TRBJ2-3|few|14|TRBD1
CASSRDRSTDTQYF
TGTGCCAGCAGTCGGGACAGGAGCACAGATACGCAGTATTTT
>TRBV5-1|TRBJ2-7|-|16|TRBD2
CASSLSVTSGTYEQYF
TGCGCCAGCAGCTTGTCGGTGACTAGCGGAACCTACGAGCAGTACTTC
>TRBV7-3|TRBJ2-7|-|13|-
CASSLGSGTEQYF
TGTGCCAGCAGCTTAGGTTCGGGAACCGAGCAGTACTTC
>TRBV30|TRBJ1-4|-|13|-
CAWTQVEGEKLFF
TGTGCCTGGACACAGGTGGAGGGTGAAAAACTGTTTTTT
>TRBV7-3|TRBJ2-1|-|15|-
CASSLNSLSYNEQFF
TGTGCCAGCAGCTTAAATTCCCTATCCTACAATGAGCAGTTCTTC
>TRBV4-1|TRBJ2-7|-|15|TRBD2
CASSALAGGVYEQYF
TGCGCCAGCAGCGCTCTAGCGGGAGGGGTCTACGAGCAGTACTTC
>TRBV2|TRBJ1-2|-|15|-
CASELTEAINYGYTF
TGTGCCAGCGAGTTAACAGAAGCTATTAACTATGGCTACACCTTC
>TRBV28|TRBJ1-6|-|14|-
CASSIPQIDSPLHF
TGTGCCAGCAGTATACCCCAAATAGATTCACCCCTCCACTTT
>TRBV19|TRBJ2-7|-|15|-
CASIHRTLSSYEQYF
TGTGCCAGTATTCACAGGACCCTGAGCTCCTACGAGCAGTACTTC
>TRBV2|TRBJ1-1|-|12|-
CAIYRGYTEAFF
TGTGCCATATATAGGGGATACACTGAAGCTTTCTTT
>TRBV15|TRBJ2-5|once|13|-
CATSRAPGETQYF
TGTGCCACCAGCAGAGCGCCTGGGGAGACCCAGTACTTC
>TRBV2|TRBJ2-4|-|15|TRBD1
CASKMRWTGKNIQYF
TGTGCCAGCAAAATGAGGTGGACAGGGAAAAACATTCAGTACTTC
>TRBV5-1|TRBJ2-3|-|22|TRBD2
CASSLVPGSVGLAGLSTDTQYF
TGCGCCAGCAGCTTGGTCCCGGGAAGCGTAGGTCTAGCGGGGCTAAGCACAGATACGCAGTATTTT
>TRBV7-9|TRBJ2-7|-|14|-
CASSLGSIWDEQYF
TGTGCCAGCAGCTTAGGTTCCATTTGGGACGAGCAGTACTTC